This T cell receptor beta chain appears in the sequencing data of a study of neurological immune-mediated disorders. cDNA was made by 5'RACE with 10-nucleotide random UMIs. Every sequencing run drew on 15-18 subjects and yielded over 170 million TCR-beta sequences. TCRdb re-called the 5' RACE reads with MiXCR, one entry per CDR3 protein. Among about 74,000 distinct CDR3 sequences listed, roughly 5.5% were seen once. This clonotype has ten or more counts. Its specificity is not known. Findings of the study overall: The greatest degree of TCR clonal expansion was observed in HTLV-1-associated myelopathy, with the lowest in multiple sclerosis, below that of healthy controls. Association with the multiple sclerosis repertoire cluster was not found for any clinical or MRI feature.

This sequence originates from a man aged 18 to 35 with multiple sclerosis. The sequencing input was PBMCs.

Here the CDR3 DNA reads TGCGCCAGCAGCGCGCGGGGGGACAGGGGGTTCTACAATGAGCAGTTCTTC. Its protein is CASSARGDRGFYNEQFF. The V gene is TRBV5-1, the J gene TRBJ2-1; TRBD1 agrees at 11 bases. Germline CDR1 reads SGHRS; CDR2 reads YFSETQ. V lost 4 bases and J lost 3; bases outside the gene matches: 9. The CDR3 spans 17 residues.